A single sample gave rise to the 10 T cell receptor beta chains below, sequenced in a study of blood T cell repertoires in COVID-19. Method: immunoSEQ multiplex PCR; TCRdb's copy keeps in-frame clones and lacks some. The sample has approximately 110,000 clones, roughly 81% seen once. The sample taken for sequencing was peripheral blood. Source of these receptors: a human donor in a cohort sampled during active COVID-19.

Concerning this clone itself: Distinct nucleotide sequences in the sample also encode this CDR3. The J gene is TRBJ2-7, the V gene TRBV6-6; TRBD1 agrees at 9 bases. The CDR3 consists of 12 residues. V shed 8 bases, J shed 1 base, and the junction held 0 bases outside the gene matches. Germline V gives CDR1 MNHNY, CDR2 SVGAGI (reference sequence). This CDR3 is CASGTGSYEQYF. The CDR3 bases are TGTGCCAGCGGGACAGGGTCCTACGAGCAGTACTTC.

This chain joins TRBV28 and TRBJ1-1; 7 nucleotides agree with TRBD1. Losses at the gene ends were 6 bases for V and 0 bases for J; bases not matched to a gene: 16. Per germline, CDR1 MDHEN and CDR2 SYDVKM. The CDR3 runs to 18 residues. The CDR3 DNA reads TGTGCCAGCAGACCAAACCCTCAAAAAACAGGGGTGAACACTGAAGCTTTCTTT. Translating gives CASRPNPQKTGVNTEAFF.

The chain carries TRBV3-1 (or the pseudogene TRBV3-2) and TRBJ2-5; 11 nucleotides agree with TRBD2. The germline gives CDR1 LGHDT, CDR2 YNNKEL (reference sequence). J was trimmed by 5 bases and V by 4 bases; bases with no gene match: 6. The CDR3 runs to 15 residues. Written as DNA, the CDR3 is TGTGCCAGCAGCCTCCTTAGCGGGGGGGCCGAGACCCAGTACTTC. This codes for CASSLLSGGAETQYF.

The chain couples TRBV5-4 to TRBJ1-2, with TRBD1 identical over 9 bases. This CDR3 region has 15 residues. CDR1 is SGHNT and CDR2 is YYREEE in the germline V gene (reference sequence). V trimming: 4 bases; J trimming: 8 bases; junction bases outside the gene matches: 12. In nucleotides, the CDR3 is TGTGCCAGCAGCGACTCGGGACAGGGCGTCAGAGGCTACACCTTC. Encoded protein: CASSDSGQGVRGYTF.

The chain couples TRBV7-6 to TRBJ2-3, with TRBD2 as a possible D gene (6 bases). V dropped 1 base and J dropped 2 bases, with 16 bases sitting between them. CDR1 and CDR2 from the germline V gene are SGHVS and FNYEAQ. The CDR3 totals 17 residues. CDR3 sequence: CASSLGLGGLITDTQYF. The CDR3 DNA reads as TGTGCCAGCAGCTTAGGGTTGGGGGGATTGATCACAGATACGCAGTATTTT. The full variable domain, its missing parts supplied by reference TRBV7-6 and TRBJ2-3, is GAGVSQSPRYKVTKRGQDVALRCDPISGHVSLYWYRQALGQGPEFLTYFNYEAQQDKSGLPNDRFSAERPEGSISTLTIQRTEQRDSAMYRCASSLGLGGLITDTQYFGPGTRLTVL.

This rearrangement joins TRBV24-1 to TRBJ1-2, with D hard to call. V lost 2 bases and J lost 4, with 10 bases in between. The CDR3 is made up of 14 amino acids. Germline V gene data show CDR1 as KGHDR and CDR2 as SFDVKD. The CDR3 DNA follows: TGTGCCACCAGTGATTCGCTAGTCGGCTATGGCTACACCTTC. Residues: CATSDSLVGYGYTF.

V gene TRBV21-1 combines with J gene TRBJ2-7; TRBD2 reflects the table's D call only, with no check against the DNA. TRBV21-1 is a pseudogene segment. This CDR3 has 18 residues. CDR3 protein: CASSCSVAQRANLGEQYF. The CDR3 nucleotides read TGTGCCAGCAGCTGTTCTGTGGCCCAGCGGGCTAACCTCGGAGAGCAGTACTTC.

The rearrangement uses TRBV28 and TRBJ1-3; TRBD1 might be the D (6 bases). The CDR3 runs 14 residues. V was cut by 4 bases and J by 7 bases, with 14 bases left in between. Germline lookup yields CDR1 MDHEN and CDR2 SYDVKM. DNA of the CDR3: TGTGCCAGCAGTTACGTTCTGGGGGCGAACACCATATATTTT. This encodes CASSYVLGANTIYF.

This chain joins TRBV6-5 and TRBJ1-5, with D possibly matching TRBD1 (6 bases). Germline V gene lookup returns CDR1 MNHEY and CDR2 SVGAGI. Trimming left V 7 bases short and J 4 bases short, with 11 bases between. The CDR3 is 13 residues long. The chain's CDR3 is CASITGLNQPQHF. The CDR3 bases are TGTGCCAGCATTACAGGGTTGAATCAGCCCCAGCATTTT.

This clone has a count of ten or more. The rearrangement uses TRBV15 and TRBJ2-1, with 9 bases fitting TRBD2. CDR1 is LNHNV, CDR2 YYDKDF, per germline (reference sequence). There are 16 residues in the CDR3. V shed 0 bases and J 7 bases; nucleotides not matched to a gene: 7. CDR3 nucleotide sequence: TGTGCCACCAGCAGAGATCCAGCGGGAGGTTTAAATGAGCAGTTCTTC. Amino acid sequence: CATSRDPAGGLNEQFF. Filled out from reference TRBV15 and TRBJ2-1, the complete variable domain reads DAMVIQNPRYQVTQFGKPVTLSCSQTLNHNVMYWYQQKSSQAPKLLFHYYDKDFNNEADTPDNFQSRRPNTSFCFLDIRSPGLGDTAMYLCATSRDPAGGLNEQFFGPGTRLTVL.